The 12 T cell receptor beta chains below were found in one sample sequenced in a study of blood T cell repertoires in COVID-19. Libraries were prepared by immunoSEQ multiplex PCR; TCRdb keeps only in-frame clonotypes and omits some of them. In the table there are a few hundred thousand clones, about 88% of which are singletons. Sequenced material: peripheral blood. These receptors all come from a woman in her seventies with COVID-19, enrolled during active disease.

This chain joins TRBV10-3 and TRBJ2-5, with 7 positions matching TRBD1. The V gene end was trimmed by 10 bases and the J gene end by 3 bases; junction bases not matched to a gene: 8. From germline, CDR1 is ENHRY and CDR2 SYGVKD. The CDR3 sequence is 13 residues long. The CDR3 here is CASLSGTEETQYF. The CDR3 DNA is TGTGCCAGCCTATCCGGGACAGAAGAGACCCAGTACTTC.

The rearrangement uses TRBV5-4 and TRBJ2-6; a weak D match, TRBD1 (6 bases). The germline gives CDR1 SGHNT, CDR2 YYREEE (reference sequence). Trimming removed 4 bases at V and 0 bases at J, with 14 bases between. CDR3 length: 17 residues. The CDR3: CASSTGTPSSGANVLTF. The DNA for the CDR3 is TGTGCCAGCAGCACCGGGACACCCAGCTCTGGGGCCAACGTCCTGACTTTC.

CDR3 in amino acids: CASSIGGGWYEQYF. The CDR3 DNA sequence: TGTGCCAGTAGTATAGGCGGGGGCTGGTACGAGCAGTACTTC. The V and J genes are TRBV19 and TRBJ2-7, with a tentative D call TRBD2 (7 bases). Germline CDR1 and CDR2: LNHDA and SQIVND (reference sequence). With 1 base removed from V and 4 bases from J, the gap between germline ends came to 11 bases. The CDR3 runs 14 residues.

The chain joins TRBV6-6 to TRBJ2-1, with TRBD1 identical over 8 bases. V was clipped by 6 bases and J by 9 bases; unmatched bases: 7. The CDR3 consists of 13 residues. Germline-derived CDR1 and CDR2 are MNHNY and SVGAGI (reference sequence). The CDR3 loop reads CASSGQGDTEQFF. The CDR3 DNA sequence: TGTGCCAGCAGCGGACAGGGTGATACTGAGCAGTTCTTC.

The rearrangement uses TRBV12-3 or TRBV12-4 and TRBJ1-4, with 7 bases that match TRBD1. J gave up 8 bases and V 1 base, and 1 base lay outside the gene matches. This CDR3 is 13 amino acids long. The CDR3 nucleotides read TGTGCCAGCAGTTTAGACAGGGGCGAAAAACTGTTTTTT. Protein: CASSLDRGEKLFF.

This chain uses TRBV28 with TRBJ1-5; D ambiguous. CDR3 length equals 14 residues. Per the germline V gene, CDR1 is MDHEN and CDR2 is SYDVKM. V lost 6 bases and J lost 6, with 15 bases in between. CDR3 region: CASSSGGSGQPQHF. For the CDR3, the DNA is TGTGCCAGCAGCTCGGGTGGGTCTGGTCAGCCCCAGCATTTT.

The chain is built from TRBV7-2 and TRBJ2-1, with 9 nucleotides matching TRBD1. V trimming: 7 bases; J trimming: 6 bases; junction bases outside the gene matches: 7. Germline V gene lookup returns CDR1 SGHTA and CDR2 FQGNSA. There are 14 residues in the CDR3. The CDR3 coding sequence is TGTGCCAGCAAGGGGGACAGGGATGGCAATGAGCAGTTCTTC. It specifies CASKGDRDGNEQFF. Full variable domain (outside the CDR3, taken from reference TRBV7-2 and TRBJ2-1): GAGVSQSPSNKVTEKGKDVELRCDPISGHTALYWYRQSLGQGLEFLIYFQGNSAPDKSGLPSDRFSAERTGGSVSTLTIQRTQQEDSAVYLCASKGDRDGNEQFFGPGTRLTVL.

The chain employs TRBV4-2 and TRBJ1-4; D unresolved. Germline V gives CDR1 LGHNA, CDR2 YNFKEQ. Trimming stripped 4 bases from V and 14 bases from J, with 17 bases between. The CDR3 totals 13 residues. The CDR3 region is CASSPDLHRGLFF. In DNA form, the CDR3 reads TGTGCCAGCAGCCCAGACCTCCACAGAGGGCTGTTTTTT.

The rearrangement uses TRBV18 and TRBJ2-7, with 11 bases identical to TRBD2. The CDR3 sequence is 16 residues long. Germline CDR1 KGHSH, CDR2 LQKENI. With 3 bases clipped from V and 2 bases from J, the junction kept 6 bases outside the gene matches. The CDR3 is CASSPVPSGGPYEQYF. The CDR3 bases are TGTGCCAGCTCACCCGTACCTAGCGGGGGGCCCTACGAGCAGTACTTC.

The V gene is TRBV7-8, the J gene TRBJ2-3, with D uncertain. The CDR3 covers 12 residues. Between the trimmed V and J ends, which lost 5 bases and 3 bases, there was a span of 6 bases. Germline CDR1 is SGHVS and CDR2 is FQNEAQ. CDR3 sequence reads: CASSPKTDTQYF. As DNA, the CDR3 is TGTGCCAGCAGCCCAAAAACAGATACGCAGTATTTT.

V is TRBV6-5 and J is TRBJ2-3; TRBD1 might be the D (6 bases). Trimming pared 5 bases from V and 3 bases from J, leaving 15 bases between. The CDR3 contains 15 residues. Germline V gene lookup returns CDR1 MNHEY and CDR2 SVGAGI. CDR3 amino acids: CASSQGQGITDTQYF. CDR3 coding DNA: TGTGCCAGCAGTCAGGGCCAGGGGATAACAGATACGCAGTATTTT.

Written as DNA, the CDR3 is TGCGCCAGCAGTGAAGGGGGACCCACCGGGGAGCTGTTTTTT. This translates into CASSEGGPTGELFF. This sequence joins TRBV10-1 and TRBJ2-2, with D possibly being TRBD1 (6 bases). Looked up from germline, CDR1 is WNHNN and CDR2 is SYGVQD (reference sequence). Trimming took 3 bases from V and 4 from J, leaving 9 bases between them. This CDR3 comprises 14 residues.